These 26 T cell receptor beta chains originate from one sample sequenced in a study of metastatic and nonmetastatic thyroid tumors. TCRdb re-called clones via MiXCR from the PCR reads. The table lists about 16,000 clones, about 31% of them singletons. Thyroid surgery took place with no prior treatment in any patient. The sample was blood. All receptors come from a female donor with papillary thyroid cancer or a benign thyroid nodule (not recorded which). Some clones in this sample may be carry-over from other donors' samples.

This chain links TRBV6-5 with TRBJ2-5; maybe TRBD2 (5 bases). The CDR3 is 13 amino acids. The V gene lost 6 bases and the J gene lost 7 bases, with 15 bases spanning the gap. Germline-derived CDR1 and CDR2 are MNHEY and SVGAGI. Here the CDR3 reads CASSFTRLGTQYF. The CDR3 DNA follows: TGTGCCAGCAGCTTTACTAGGCTCGGGACCCAGTACTTC.

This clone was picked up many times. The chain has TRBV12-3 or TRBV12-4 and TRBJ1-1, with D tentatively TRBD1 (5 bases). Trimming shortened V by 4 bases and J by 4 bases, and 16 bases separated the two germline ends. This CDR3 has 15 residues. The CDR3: CASSSLGTRGTEAFF. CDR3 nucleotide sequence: TGTGCCAGCAGTTCCCTCGGGACGAGGGGCACTGAAGCTTTCTTT.

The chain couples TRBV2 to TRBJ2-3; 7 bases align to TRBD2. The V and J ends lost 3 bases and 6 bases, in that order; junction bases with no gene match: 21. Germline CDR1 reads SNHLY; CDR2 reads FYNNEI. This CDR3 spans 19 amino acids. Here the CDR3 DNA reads TGTGCCAGCAGTGAGAGCAACCGGAGACTAGCCATCGGCCCGGATACGCAGTATTTT. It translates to CASSESNRRLAIGPDTQYF.

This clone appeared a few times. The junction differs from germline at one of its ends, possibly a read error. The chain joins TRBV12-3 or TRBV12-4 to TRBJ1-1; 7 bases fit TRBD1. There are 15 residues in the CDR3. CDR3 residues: CASSPGGTVNTEAFF. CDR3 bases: TGTGCCAGCAGTCCGGGTGGGACAGTGAATACTGAAGCTTTCTTT.

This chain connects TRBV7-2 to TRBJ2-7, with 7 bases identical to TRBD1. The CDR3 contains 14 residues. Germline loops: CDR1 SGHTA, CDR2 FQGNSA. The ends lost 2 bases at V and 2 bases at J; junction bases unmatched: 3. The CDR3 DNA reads TGTGCCAGCAGCTTACCGGGACAGACCTACGAGCAGTACTTC. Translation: CASSLPGQTYEQYF.

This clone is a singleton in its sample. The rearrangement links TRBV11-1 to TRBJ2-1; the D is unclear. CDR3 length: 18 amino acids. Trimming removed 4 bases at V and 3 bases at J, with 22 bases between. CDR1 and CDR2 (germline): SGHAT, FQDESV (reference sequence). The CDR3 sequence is CASSSISERSVDYNEQFF. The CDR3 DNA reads TGTGCCAGCAGCTCCATCTCAGAGCGAAGCGTGGACTACAATGAGCAGTTCTTC. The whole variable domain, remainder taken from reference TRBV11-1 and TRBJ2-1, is EAEVAQSPRYKITEKSQAVAFWCDPISGHATLYWYRQILGQGPELLVQFQDESVVDDSQLPKDRFSAERLKGVDSTLKIQPAELGDSAMYLCASSSISERSVDYNEQFFGPGTRLTVL.

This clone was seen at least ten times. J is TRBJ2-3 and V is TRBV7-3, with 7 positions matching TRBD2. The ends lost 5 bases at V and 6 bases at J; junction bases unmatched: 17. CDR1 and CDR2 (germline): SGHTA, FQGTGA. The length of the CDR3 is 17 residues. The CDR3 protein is CASSIPPLGEGWDTQYF. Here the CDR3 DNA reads TGTGCCAGCAGCATACCACCCCTCGGGGAGGGATGGGATACGCAGTATTTT.

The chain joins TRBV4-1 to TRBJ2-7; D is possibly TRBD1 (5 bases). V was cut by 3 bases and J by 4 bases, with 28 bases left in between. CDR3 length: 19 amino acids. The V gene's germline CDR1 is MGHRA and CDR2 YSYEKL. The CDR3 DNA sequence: TGCGCCAGCAGCCAGGGGCCGACTGTACCGCTCCTTGGGGCATACGAGCAGTACTTC. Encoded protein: CASSQGPTVPLLGAYEQYF.

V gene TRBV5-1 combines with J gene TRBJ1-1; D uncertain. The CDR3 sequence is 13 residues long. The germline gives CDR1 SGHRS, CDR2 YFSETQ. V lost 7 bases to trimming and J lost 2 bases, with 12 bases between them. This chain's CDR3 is CASRGELNTEAFF. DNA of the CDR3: TGCGCCAGCCGGGGAGAGCTAAACACTGAAGCTTTCTTT.

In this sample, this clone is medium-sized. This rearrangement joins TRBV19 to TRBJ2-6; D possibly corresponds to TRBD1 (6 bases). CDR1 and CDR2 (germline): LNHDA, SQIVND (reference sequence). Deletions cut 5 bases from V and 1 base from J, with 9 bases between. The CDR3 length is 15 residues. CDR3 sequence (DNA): TGTGCCAGTAGTTTGCAGGGGTCTGGGGCCAACGTCCTGACTTTC. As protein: CASSLQGSGANVLTF.

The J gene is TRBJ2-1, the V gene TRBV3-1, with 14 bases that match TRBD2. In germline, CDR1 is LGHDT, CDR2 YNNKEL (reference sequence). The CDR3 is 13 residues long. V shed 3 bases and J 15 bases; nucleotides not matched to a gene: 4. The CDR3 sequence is CASSQGLAGVRFF. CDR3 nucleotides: TGTGCCAGCAGCCAGGGACTAGCGGGAGTCCGGTTCTTC.

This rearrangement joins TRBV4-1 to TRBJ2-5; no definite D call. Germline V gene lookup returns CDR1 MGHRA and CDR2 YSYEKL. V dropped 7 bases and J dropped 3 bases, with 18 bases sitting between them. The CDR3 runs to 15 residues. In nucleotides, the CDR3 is TGCGCCAGCATCCCTAGGTTTAGGGCGAAAGAGACCCAGTACTTC. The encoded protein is CASIPRFRAKETQYF.

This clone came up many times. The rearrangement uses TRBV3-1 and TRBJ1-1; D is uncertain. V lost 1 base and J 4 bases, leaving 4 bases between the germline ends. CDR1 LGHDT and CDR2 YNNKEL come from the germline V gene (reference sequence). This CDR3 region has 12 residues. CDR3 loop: CASSQASTEAFF. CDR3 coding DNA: TGTGCCAGCAGCCAAGCGTCCACTGAAGCTTTCTTT.

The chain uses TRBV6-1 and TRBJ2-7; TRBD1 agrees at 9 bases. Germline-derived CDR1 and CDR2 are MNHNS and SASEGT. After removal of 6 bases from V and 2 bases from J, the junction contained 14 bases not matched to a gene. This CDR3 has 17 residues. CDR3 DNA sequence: TGTGCCAGCAGCTCGGGACAGGGATCCCTAGTAGCCTACGAGCAGTACTTC. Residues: CASSSGQGSLVAYEQYF.

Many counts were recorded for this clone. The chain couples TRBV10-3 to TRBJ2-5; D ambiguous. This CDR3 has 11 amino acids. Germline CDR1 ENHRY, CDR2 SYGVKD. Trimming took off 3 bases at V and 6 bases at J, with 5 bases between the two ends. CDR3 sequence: CAISDGQTQYF. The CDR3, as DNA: TGTGCCATCAGTGATGGGCAGACCCAGTACTTC.

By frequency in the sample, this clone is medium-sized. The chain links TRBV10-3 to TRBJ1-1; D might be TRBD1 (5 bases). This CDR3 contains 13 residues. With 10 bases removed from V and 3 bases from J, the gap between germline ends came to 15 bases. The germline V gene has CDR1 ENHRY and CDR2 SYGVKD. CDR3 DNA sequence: TGTGCCACTCAAGGGTTGACAGACACTGAAGCTTTCTTT. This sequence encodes CATQGLTDTEAFF.

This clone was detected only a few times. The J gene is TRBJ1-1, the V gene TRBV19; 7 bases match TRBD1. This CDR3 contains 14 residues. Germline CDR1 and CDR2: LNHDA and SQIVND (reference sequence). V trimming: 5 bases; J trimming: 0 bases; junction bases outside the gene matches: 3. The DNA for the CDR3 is TGTGCCAGTAGTGTCACAGGGGTGAACACTGAAGCTTTCTTT. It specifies CASSVTGVNTEAFF.

The CDR3 is CVISRQGRGLQETQYF. The CDR3 coding sequence is TGTGTCATCAGCCGACAGGGTCGGGGGCTACAAGAGACCCAGTACTTC. The chain carries TRBV3-1 and TRBJ2-5; possibly TRBD1 for D (7 bases). This CDR3 has 16 amino acids. Looked up from germline, CDR1 is LGHDT and CDR2 is YNNKEL (reference sequence).

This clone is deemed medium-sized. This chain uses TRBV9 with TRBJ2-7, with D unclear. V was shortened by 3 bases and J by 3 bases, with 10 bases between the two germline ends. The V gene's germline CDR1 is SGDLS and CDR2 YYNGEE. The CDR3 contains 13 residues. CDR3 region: CASSGDTNYEQYF. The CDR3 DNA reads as TGTGCCAGCAGCGGAGACACTAACTACGAGCAGTACTTC.

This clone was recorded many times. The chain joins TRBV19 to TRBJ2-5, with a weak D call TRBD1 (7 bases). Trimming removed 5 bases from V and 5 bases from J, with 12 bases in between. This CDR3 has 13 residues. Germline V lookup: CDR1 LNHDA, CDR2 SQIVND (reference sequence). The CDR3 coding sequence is TGTGCCAGTAGTGTTGCAGGGGGGGAGACCCAGTACTTC. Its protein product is CASSVAGGETQYF. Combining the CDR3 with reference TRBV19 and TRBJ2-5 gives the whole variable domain DGGITQSPKYLFRKEGQNVTLSCEQNLNHDAMYWYRQDPGQGLRLIYYSQIVNDFQKGDIAEGYSVSREKKESFPLTVTSAQKNPTAFYLCASSVAGGETQYFGPGTRLLVL.

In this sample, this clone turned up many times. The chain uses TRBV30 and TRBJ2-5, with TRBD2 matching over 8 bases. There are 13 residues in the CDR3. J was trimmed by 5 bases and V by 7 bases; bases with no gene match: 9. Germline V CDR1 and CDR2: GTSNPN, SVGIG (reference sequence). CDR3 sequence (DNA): TGTGCCTCCTCACGGGGGGGTGTGGAGACCCAGTACTTC. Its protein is CASSRGGVETQYF.

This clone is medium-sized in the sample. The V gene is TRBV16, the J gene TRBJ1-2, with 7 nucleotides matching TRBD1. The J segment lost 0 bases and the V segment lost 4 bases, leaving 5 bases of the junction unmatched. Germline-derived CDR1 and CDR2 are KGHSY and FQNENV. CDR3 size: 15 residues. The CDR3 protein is CASSPRTGSNYGYTF. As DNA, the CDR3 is TGTGCCAGCAGCCCCAGGACAGGCTCTAACTATGGCTACACCTTC. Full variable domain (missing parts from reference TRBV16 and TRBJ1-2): GEEVAQTPKHLVRGEGQKAKLYCAPIKGHSYVFWYQQVLKNEFKFLISFQNENVFDETGMPKERFSAKCLPNSPCSLEIQATKLEDSAVYFCASSPRTGSNYGYTFGSGTRLTVV.

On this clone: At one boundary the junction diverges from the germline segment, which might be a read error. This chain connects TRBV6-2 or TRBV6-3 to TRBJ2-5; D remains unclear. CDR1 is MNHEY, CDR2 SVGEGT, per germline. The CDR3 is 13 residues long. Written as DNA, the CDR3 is TGTGCCAGCAGTGGTCCTCCCCAAGATACCCAGTACTTC. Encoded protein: CASSGPPQDTQYF.

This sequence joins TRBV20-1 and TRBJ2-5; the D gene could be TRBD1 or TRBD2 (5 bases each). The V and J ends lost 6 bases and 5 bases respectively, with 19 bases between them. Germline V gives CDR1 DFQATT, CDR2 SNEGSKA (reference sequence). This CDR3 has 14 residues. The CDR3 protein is CSAVACGPGETQYF. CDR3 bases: TGCAGTGCGGTAGCGTGTGGGCCAGGGGAGACCCAGTACTTC.

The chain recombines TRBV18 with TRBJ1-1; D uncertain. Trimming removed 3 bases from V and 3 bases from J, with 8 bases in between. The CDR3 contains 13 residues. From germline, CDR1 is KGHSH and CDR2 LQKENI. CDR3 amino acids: CASSPRRDTEAFF. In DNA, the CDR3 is TGTGCCAGCTCACCGAGAAGGGACACTGAAGCTTTCTTT. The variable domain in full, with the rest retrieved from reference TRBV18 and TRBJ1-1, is NAGVMQNPRHLVRRRGQEARLRCSPMKGHSHVYWYRQLPEEGLKFMVYLQKENIIDESGMPKERFSAEFPKEGPSILRIQQVVRGDSAAYFCASSPRRDTEAFFGQGTRLTVV.

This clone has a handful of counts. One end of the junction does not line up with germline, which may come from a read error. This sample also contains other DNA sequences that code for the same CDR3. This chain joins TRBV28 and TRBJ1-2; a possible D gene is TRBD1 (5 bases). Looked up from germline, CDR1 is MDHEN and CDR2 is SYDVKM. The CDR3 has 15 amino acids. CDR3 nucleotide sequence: TGTGCAAGCAGTTTATGGGGCAGCTCTGACTATGGCTACACCTTC. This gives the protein CASSLWGSSDYGYTF.